Listed below are T cell receptor beta chains from one sample, sequenced in a study of post-analysis software for immune sequencing data. TCRdb redid the calling of the PCR reads with MiXCR, one entry per CDR3 protein. The sample carries around 440,000 distinct CDR3 sequences, less than 45% recorded once. Sequencing was carried out using blood. The origin of the receptors is a girl aged 5-17 years with multiple sclerosis. CDR3s include the opening cysteine and the closing phenylalanine or tryptophan. Each record gives: J gene, V gene, clone size, D gene, CDR3 protein, CDR3 DNA. The D gene is left open where the match is weak. Clone sizes are given selectively: once, few, many, or a class where the clone is expanded.

TRBJ2-3 | TRBV29-1 | NA | TRBD2 | CSGDGGGTDTQYF | TGCAGCGGTGACGGCGGGGGTACAGATACGCAGTATTTT
TRBJ1-2 | TRBV20-1 | NA | NA | CSARDEYLYGYTF | TGCAGTGCTAGAGATGAGTACCTCTATGGCTACACCTTC
TRBJ2-7 | TRBV10-1 | NA | TRBD1 | CASRPGQGAYEQYF | TGCGCCAGCAGACCGGGACAGGGGGCCTACGAGCAGTACTTC
TRBJ2-3 | TRBV7-2 | NA | NA | CASSLAVKDTQYF | TGTGCCAGCAGCTTAGCGGTCAAGGATACGCAGTATTTT
TRBJ2-4 | TRBV7-3 | NA | TRBD2 | CASSLLAGGTNIQYF | TGTGCCAGCAGCTTATTAGCGGGAGGGACAAACATTCAGTACTTC
TRBJ1-5 | TRBV29-1 | few | TRBD1 | CSGGDRDNQHF | TGCAGCGGAGGGGACAGGGACAACCAGCATTTT
TRBJ1-2 | TRBV6-5 | NA | NA | CASAPSHSYYGYTF | TGTGCCAGCGCCCCAAGTCACAGCTACTATGGCTACACCTTC
TRBJ2-6 | TRBV12-3/TRBV12-4 | few | TRBD1 | CASSPDRGESGANVLTF | TGTGCCAGCAGTCCGGACAGGGGGGAATCTGGTGCCAACGTCCTGACTTTC
TRBJ2-5 | TRBV7-8 | NA | NA | CVSGRGNQETQYF | TGTGTCAGCGGTAGGGGCAACCAAGAGACCCAGTACTTC
TRBJ2-4 | TRBV12-3/TRBV12-4 | NA | NA | CASSPLGGADIQYF | TGTGCCAGCAGTCCCCTCGGAGGGGCGGACATTCAGTACTTC
TRBJ1-2 | TRBV20-1 | many | NA | CSARDFYGYTF | TGCAGTGCTAGAGATTTCTATGGCTACACCTTC
TRBJ2-4 | TRBV20-1 | few | TRBD2 | CSASLAGARGIQYF | TGCAGTGCTAGTCTAGCGGGAGCTCGGGGCATTCAGTACTTC
TRBJ2-7 | TRBV5-6 | few | TRBD2 | CASSLAAGGNEQYF | TGTGCCAGCAGCTTGGCGGCGGGAGGGAACGAGCAGTACTTC
TRBJ2-3 | TRBV7-3 | few | TRBD2 | CASSGAGVSTDTQYF | TGTGCCAGCAGCGGAGCGGGAGTTAGCACAGATACGCAGTATTTT
TRBJ2-1 | TRBV25-1 | NA | NA | CASIGTLAPYNEQFF | TGTGCCAGCATCGGTACGTTGGCCCCCTACAATGAGCAGTTCTTC
TRBJ2-1 | TRBV5-1 | NA | TRBD2 | CASSLMAGGFYNEQFF | TGCGCCAGCAGCTTGATGGCGGGAGGGTTCTACAATGAGCAGTTCTTC
TRBJ2-1 | TRBV20-1 | NA | NA | CSASEADNEQFF | TGCAGTGCTAGTGAAGCGGACAATGAGCAGTTCTTC
TRBJ2-6 | TRBV6-2/TRBV6-3 | NA | NA | CASSQMEGSGANVLTF | TGTGCCAGCAGTCAGATGGAGGGGTCCGGGGCCAACGTCCTGACTTTC
TRBJ2-5 | TRBV12-3/TRBV12-4 | NA | NA | CASSSRFSEEAQETQYF | TGTGCCAGCAGTTCCCGGTTCTCCGAGGAGGCCCAAGAGACCCAGTACTTC
TRBJ1-1 | TRBV7-9 | NA | NA | CASSSPPQGTEAFF | TGTGCCAGCAGCTCCCCTCCCCAGGGCACTGAAGCTTTCTTT
TRBJ1-2 | TRBV20-1 | NA | NA | CSAPNEVYGYTF | TGCAGTGCGCCAAATGAAGTCTATGGCTACACCTTC
TRBJ2-3 | TRBV20-1 | NA | TRBD2 | CSARDPSGSPDTQYF | TGCAGTGCTAGAGATCCTAGCGGGAGCCCAGATACGCAGTATTTT
TRBJ1-5 | TRBV20-1 | NA | TRBD1 | CSAWTGGFNQPQHF | TGCAGTGCGTGGACAGGGGGCTTCAATCAGCCCCAGCATTTT
TRBJ1-1 | TRBV4-2 | NA | NA | CASSPEKGLANTEAFF | TGTGCCAGCAGCCCCGAGAAGGGATTAGCGAACACTGAAGCTTTCTTT
TRBJ2-7 | TRBV20-1 | few | TRBD2 | CSAPTSGMSYEQYF | TGCAGTGCGCCTACTAGCGGGATGAGCTACGAGCAGTACTTC
TRBJ2-3 | TRBV27 | NA | TRBD2 | CASIWNSGSLADTQYF | TGTGCCAGCATTTGGAATAGCGGGAGTCTGGCAGATACGCAGTATTTT
TRBJ2-7 | TRBV5-1 | NA | TRBD1 | CASSQGDRFSEQYF | TGCGCCAGCAGTCAAGGGGACAGGTTCTCCGAGCAGTACTTC
TRBJ2-7 | TRBV4-3 | few | NA | CASSPDGTRWDEQYF | TGCGCCAGCAGCCCGGACGGGACACGTTGGGACGAGCAGTACTTC
TRBJ2-1 | TRBV28 | few | NA | CASSFAGSSYNEQFF | TGTGCCAGCAGTTTTGCGGGGAGCTCCTACAATGAGCAGTTCTTC
TRBJ2-7 | TRBV9 | NA | TRBD1 | CVSSVQGSSYEQYF | TGTGTCAGCAGCGTACAGGGGTCCTCCTACGAGCAGTACTTC
TRBJ2-7 | TRBV28 | NA | TRBD2 | CASSKRLAGVSSYEQYF | TGTGCCAGCAGCAAAAGACTAGCGGGAGTGTCCTCCTACGAGCAGTACTTC
TRBJ2-1 | TRBV3-1 | few | NA | CASSPQGRGNEQFF | TGTGCCAGCAGCCCACAGGGAAGAGGGAACGAGCAGTTCTTC
TRBJ2-1 | TRBV28 | NA | TRBD2 | CASSIAGGGRSEQFF | TGTGCCAGCAGTATAGCGGGAGGGGGGAGGAGTGAGCAGTTCTTC
TRBJ2-1 | TRBV7-9 | NA | NA | CASSLTPEVGQFF | TGTGCCAGCAGCTTAACCCCAGAGGTAGGACAGTTCTTC
TRBJ2-5 | TRBV10-3 | NA | TRBD2 | CAINRAGGETQYF | TGTGCCATCAACCGAGCGGGAGGGGAGACCCAGTACTTC
TRBJ2-4 | TRBV18 | NA | NA | CASSPHKLVKRQNIQYF | TGTGCCAGCTCACCACATAAGTTGGTCAAACGTCAAAACATTCAGTACTTC
TRBJ1-1 | TRBV7-9 | NA | NA | CASSVQNEAFF | TGTGCCAGCAGCGTACAAAATGAAGCTTTCTTT
TRBJ2-7 | TRBV6-5 | few | TRBD2 | CASSYSGTSESEQYF | TGTGCCAGCAGTTACTCCGGGACTAGCGAGTCCGAGCAGTACTTC
TRBJ2-5 | TRBV6-1 | NA | TRBD2 | CASSRSRLAGGQETQYF | TGTGCCAGCAGCCGGTCCCGACTAGCGGGGGGCCAAGAGACCCAGTACTTC
TRBJ1-2 | TRBV2 | few | NA | CASSEERRGNYGYTF | TGTGCCAGCAGTGAAGAACGAAGGGGGAACTATGGCTACACCTTC
TRBJ1-1 | TRBV7-9 | NA | NA | CASSLLQAEAFF | TGTGCCAGCAGCTTGTTACAGGCGGAAGCTTTCTTT
TRBJ1-2 | TRBV20-1 | once | NA | CSALGTLKGSYGYTF | TGCAGTGCTCTCGGGACTCTAAAGGGAAGCTATGGCTACACCTTC